This T cell receptor (beta chain) was obtained from a study of blood T cell repertoires in COVID-19. Trimming left V 6 bases short and J 11 bases short, with 16 bases between. CDR1 is SQVTM and CDR2 is ANQGSEA in the germline V gene. This CDR3 is built from 11 residues. Profiling relied on immunoSEQ multiplex PCR, and the TCRdb table lists in-frame clones only, not all of them. Here the sample spans over 120,000 clones, approximately 90% being singletons. The receptor was derived from a man between 60 and 70 years old with active or convalescent COVID-19. Sequenced material: peripheral blood. This rearrangement joins TRBV29-1 to TRBJ1-1; D gene ambiguous. DNA for the CDR3: TGCAGCGTCAAAAGTACGGTGGTGGCTTTCTTT. It is translated as CSVKSTVVAFF. Full variable domain (remainder filled in from reference TRBV29-1 and TRBJ1-1): SAVISQKPSRDICQRGTSLTIQCQVDSQVTMMFWYRQQPGQSLTLIATANQGSEATYESGFVIDKFPISRPNLTFSTLTVSNMSPEDSSIYLCSVKSTVVAFFGQGTRLTVV.